The 28 T cell receptor beta chains reported below all come from one sample, sequenced in a study of spatial heterogeneity in lung cancer. Specified time point: sample taken at primary tumor resection. Study findings and constraints: Expanded intratumoral alpha and beta TCR counts tracked tumor mutation counts.

TCRdb processed the 5' RACE reads anew with MiXCR; each CDR3 protein has one entry. The sample contains about 7,000 distinct CDR3 sequences, about an eighth of which appear only once. Which antigens these TCRs recognize remains unknown. The sample consisted of lung tumor tissue, taken at surgery. These receptor sequences come from a male donor with early-stage non-small cell lung cancer.

This clonotype is medium-sized. The CDR3 reads CASNRAANNEQFF. The CDR3 nucleotides read TGTGCCAGCAATCGGGCAGCCAACAATGAGCAGTTCTTC. The chain links TRBV2 to TRBJ2-1; no clear D. In germline, CDR1 is SNHLY, CDR2 FYNNEI. Trimming stripped 7 bases from V and 5 bases from J, with 12 bases between. The CDR3 contains 13 residues.

The genes are TRBV6-5 and TRBJ1-1; D gene ambiguous. Trimming removed 0 bases at V and 8 bases at J, with 10 bases between. This CDR3 has 13 residues. CDR1 MNHEY and CDR2 SVGAGI come from the germline V gene. The CDR3 region is CASSYSKGAEAFF. The CDR3 DNA reads TGTGCCAGCAGTTACTCGAAAGGTGCCGAAGCTTTCTTT.

This clonotype has a count of ten or more. This chain connects TRBV9 to TRBJ2-1; 10 bases are shared with TRBD2. V was pared by 3 bases and J by 0 bases, with 6 bases of the junction left unmatched. The CDR3 runs to 17 residues. CDR1 SGDLS and CDR2 YYNGEE come from the germline V gene. The CDR3 protein is CASSAGTSVDSYNEQFF. The CDR3 DNA is TGTGCCAGCAGCGCTGGGACTAGCGTCGACTCCTACAATGAGCAGTTCTTC.

In this sample, this clonotype is medium-sized. The J gene is TRBJ1-1, the V gene TRBV10-1; D call uncertain. The CDR3 extends over 13 amino acids. Per the germline V gene, CDR1 is WNHNN and CDR2 is SYGVQD (reference sequence). Trimming took 2 bases from V and 3 from J, leaving 7 bases between them. The CDR3 DNA sequence: TGCGCCAGCAGTGAGCAAGCGTACACTGAAGCTTTCTTT. Translating gives CASSEQAYTEAFF.

This clonotype is medium-sized within its sample. The chain links TRBV12-3 or TRBV12-4 to TRBJ2-2; D assignment may be TRBD1 or TRBD2 (6 bases each). The V end lost 0 bases, the J end lost 7 bases, and 9 bases lay between the germline ends. The CDR3 totals 14 residues. As DNA, the CDR3 is TGTGCCAGCAGTTTAGCCGGGGGCAACGGGGAGCTGTTTTTT. This encodes CASSLAGGNGELFF.

The chain couples TRBV14 to TRBJ1-1, with D hard to call. The CDR3 runs 15 residues. Trimming took off 3 bases at V and 2 bases at J, with 13 bases between the two ends. The germline gives CDR1 SGHDN, CDR2 FVKESK. CDR3 nucleotides: TGTGCCAGCAGCCATTCCGCCCTTACTAACACTGAAGCTTTCTTT. It yields the protein CASSHSALTNTEAFF.

This clonotype is labeled large (0.1 to 1%). This chain connects TRBV20-1 to TRBJ1-2; D is perhaps TRBD1 (5 bases). The CDR3 covers 13 residues. Germline V gene lookup returns CDR1 DFQATT and CDR2 SNEGSKA (reference sequence). The V end lost 3 bases, the J end lost 4 bases, and 12 bases lay between the germline ends. CDR3 amino acids: CSASAGTGYGYTF. The DNA for the CDR3 is TGCAGTGCTAGCGCCGGGACTGGCTATGGCTACACCTTC.

This clonotype was recorded a few times. The chain combines TRBV6-2 or TRBV6-3 with TRBJ2-5; 8 nucleotides agree with TRBD2. CDR1 MNHEY and CDR2 SVGEGT come from the germline V gene. There are 13 residues in the CDR3. The V gene end was trimmed by 5 bases and the J gene end by 4 bases; junction bases not matched to a gene: 3. CDR3 DNA: TGTGCCAGCAGTCCTACTAGCGGAGAGACCCAGTACTTC. It codes for CASSPTSGETQYF.

This clonotype is categorized as medium-sized. The chain carries TRBV7-6 and TRBJ1-6; D is unclear. Germline-derived CDR1 and CDR2 are SGHVS and FNYEAQ. The CDR3 contains 11 residues. CDR3: CASAHNSPLHF. DNA of the CDR3: TGTGCATCGGCCCATAATTCACCCCTCCACTTT. The variable domain in full, with the rest retrieved from reference TRBV7-6 and TRBJ1-6, is GAGVSQSPRYKVTKRGQDVALRCDPISGHVSLYWYRQALGQGPEFLTYFNYEAQQDKSGLPNDRFSAERPEGSISTLTIQRTEQRDSAMYRCASAHNSPLHFGNGTRLTVT.

In its sample, this clonotype ranks as medium-sized. The J gene is TRBJ1-1, the V gene TRBV6-6, with unresolved D. The CDR3 runs to 13 residues. Germline CDR1 is MNHNY and CDR2 is SVGAGI (reference sequence). Trimming took off 6 bases at V and 2 bases at J, with 10 bases between the two ends. Here the CDR3 reads CASSDPPNTEAFF. The CDR3 region has the DNA TGTGCCAGCAGCGACCCCCCCAACACTGAAGCTTTCTTT.

In its sample, this clonotype ranks as medium-sized (0.01 to 0.1%). V and J are TRBV7-9 and TRBJ2-7, with D unclear. Germline CDR1 is SEHNR and CDR2 is FQNEAQ (reference sequence). The CDR3 loop spans 13 amino acids. The ends were cut back, 3 bases at V and 3 bases at J, with 9 bases in the middle. The CDR3 DNA sequence: TGTGCCAGCAGCTTGTCCACAGACTACGAGCAGTACTTC. This sequence encodes CASSLSTDYEQYF.

By share, this clonotype ranks as large (0.1 to 1%). The V gene is TRBV20-1, the J gene TRBJ1-6; TRBD1 matches 8 bases. The CDR3 has 16 amino acids. The germline CDR1 and CDR2 sequences are DFQATT and SNEGSKA (reference sequence). Unmatched junction bases numbered 17, after V lost 6 bases and J lost 10 bases. CDR3 loop: CSAKTPAGTGGSPLHF. The CDR3 DNA sequence: TGCAGTGCCAAAACTCCCGCCGGGACAGGCGGATCACCCCTCCACTTT.

This clonotype came up many times. The chain has TRBV29-1 and TRBJ1-1, with a tentative D call TRBD1 (5 bases). Trimming removed 0 bases at V and 1 base at J, with 6 bases between. The CDR3 runs 13 residues. Per the germline V gene, CDR1 is SQVTM and CDR2 is ANQGSEA. The CDR3 protein is CSVEDGANTEAFF. DNA of the CDR3: TGCAGCGTTGAAGATGGGGCGAACACTGAAGCTTTCTTT.

By share, this clonotype counts as large. The genes are TRBV6-5 and TRBJ1-2, with TRBD1 as a possible D gene (6 bases). V lost 5 bases and J 4 bases, leaving 23 bases between the germline ends. The germline V gene has CDR1 MNHEY and CDR2 SVGAGI. This CDR3 contains 17 residues. In DNA form, the CDR3 reads TGTGCCAGCAGTCTCAGGGGAAGCCAAGTAGTAGCCTATGGCTACACCTTC. Translation: CASSLRGSQVVAYGYTF.

There are many counts of this clonotype. CDR3 amino acids: CASSQITGTEAFF. The CDR3 nucleotides are TGCGCCAGCAGCCAAATCACGGGCACTGAAGCTTTCTTT. V gene TRBV4-1 combines with J gene TRBJ1-1; D is undetermined. With 2 bases removed from V and 4 bases from J, the gap between germline ends came to 8 bases. There are 13 residues in the CDR3. Germline lookup yields CDR1 MGHRA and CDR2 YSYEKL.

In its sample, this clonotype was seen many times. The chain links TRBV3-1 to TRBJ1-1; possible D gene TRBD1, 6 bases. Germline CDR1 is LGHDT and CDR2 is YNNKEL (reference sequence). There are 14 residues in the CDR3. V dropped 2 bases and J dropped 10 bases, with 17 bases sitting between them. CDR3 residues: CASSQTGHTGGAFF. The CDR3 bases are TGTGCCAGCAGCCAAACGGGACACACGGGGGGAGCTTTCTTT. The full variable domain, with the rest looked up from reference TRBV3-1 and TRBJ1-1, is DTAVSQTPKYLVTQMGNDKSIKCEQNLGHDTMYWYKQDSKKFLKIMFSYNNKELIINETVPNRFSPKSPDKAHLNLHINSLELGDSAVYFCASSQTGHTGGAFFGQGTRLTVV.

This clonotype was recorded at least ten times. DNA of the CDR3: TGCAGTGCTCTTGACAGCTATAGCAATCAGCCCCAGCATTTT. Translated, it gives CSALDSYSNQPQHF. V gene TRBV20-1 combines with J gene TRBJ1-5; TRBD1 is a possible D gene (5 bases). Germline assignment: CDR1 DFQATT and CDR2 SNEGSKA (reference sequence). CDR3 length: 14 amino acids. Trimming stripped 5 bases from V and 0 bases from J, with 11 bases between.

This clonotype is medium-sized (0.01 to 0.1%) in the sample. The chain links TRBV12-3 or TRBV12-4 to TRBJ2-5; D is possibly TRBD2 (6 bases). The CDR3 loop spans 14 amino acids. V lost 2 bases and J lost 8, with 15 bases in between. The CDR3: CASSLKGLGGTQYF. In nucleotides, the CDR3 is TGTGCCAGCAGTTTAAAGGGCCTCGGGGGTACCCAGTACTTC.

The chain carries TRBV3-1 and TRBJ1-1; no firm D call. V was clipped by 8 bases and J by 1 base, with 8 bases between them. Looked up from germline, CDR1 is LGHDT and CDR2 is YNNKEL (reference sequence). The CDR3 extends over 12 amino acids. This chain's CDR3 is CASAPRNTEAFF. Here the CDR3 DNA reads TGTGCCAGCGCCCCGAGGAACACTGAAGCTTTCTTT.

A note on this clonotype: Being one base from a much bigger clone, this may be a read error. The chain is built from TRBV4-1 and TRBJ2-5; D tentatively fits TRBD1 or TRBD2 (7 bases each). V was shortened by 4 bases and J by 8 bases, with 14 bases between the two germline ends. This CDR3 has 13 residues. Germline V gene lookup returns CDR1 MGHRA and CDR2 YSYEKL. The CDR3 DNA sequence: TGCGCCAGCAGCCGACAGGGAGGGGATACCCAGTACTTC. The encoded protein is CASSRQGGDTQYF.

This clonotype appeared many times. The chain recombines TRBV11-2 with TRBJ2-7; D is unresolved. V lost 0 bases and J lost 6, with 6 bases in between. This CDR3 is 12 amino acids long. CDR1 and CDR2 (germline): SGHAT, FQNNGV. CDR3 amino acids: CASSLDTLEQYV. CDR3 DNA: TGTGCCAGCAGCTTAGACACGCTCGAGCAGTACGTC.

This clonotype was recorded many times. V and J are TRBV30 and TRBJ1-1; 9 bases align to TRBD1. The CDR3 runs to 15 residues. Germline-derived CDR1 and CDR2 are GTSNPN and SVGIG (reference sequence). With V trimmed by 5 bases and J by 5 bases, 12 bases remained unmatched. In DNA form, the CDR3 reads TGTGCCTGGGTCTCCGGGACAGGGAAAGAGACTGAAGCTTTCTTT. Translating gives CAWVSGTGKETEAFF.

This clonotype was observed at least ten times. V gene TRBV10-3 combines with J gene TRBJ1-1; 9 positions match TRBD1. The CDR3 runs 14 residues. The ends lost 6 bases at V and 5 bases at J; junction bases unmatched: 7. Per germline, CDR1 ENHRY and CDR2 SYGVKD. The CDR3 spells CAISFHRGQTEAFF. The CDR3 bases are TGTGCCATCAGCTTTCACAGGGGGCAAACTGAAGCTTTCTTT.

This clonotype was seen ten or more times. J is TRBJ2-6 and V is TRBV19, with 7 bases that match TRBD1. CDR3 length equals 16 residues. Per germline, CDR1 LNHDA and CDR2 SQIVND (reference sequence). The trim removed 5 bases at V and 0 bases at J, leaving 4 bases unmatched. CDR3: CASSRGQSSGANVLTF. In DNA, the CDR3 is TGTGCCAGTAGTCGGGGACAGTCCTCTGGGGCCAACGTCCTGACTTTC.

This clonotype has a count of ten or more. The chain employs TRBV9 and TRBJ2-2; D not certain. Looked up from germline, CDR1 is SGDLS and CDR2 is YYNGEE. V lost 2 bases and J lost 4, with 9 bases in between. CDR3 length: 14 residues. CDR3 in DNA: TGTGCCAGCAGCGTGACCCCGGGCACCGGGGAGCTGTTTTTT. Encoded protein: CASSVTPGTGELFF.

This clonotype was picked up many times. This chain uses TRBV10-3 with TRBJ2-7, with D tentatively TRBD1 or TRBD2 (5 bases each). Trimming took 0 bases from V and 4 from J, leaving 13 bases between them. This CDR3 comprises 15 residues. Germline assignment: CDR1 ENHRY and CDR2 SYGVKD. The CDR3: CAISESKKGTYEQYF. In DNA, the CDR3 is TGTGCCATCAGTGAGTCTAAAAAGGGGACGTACGAGCAGTACTTC.

This clonotype was counted at least ten times. This chain connects TRBV28 to TRBJ1-2; D unclear. The CDR3 covers 14 residues. V was trimmed by 2 bases and J by 8 bases, leaving 15 bases between them. Germline CDR1 MDHEN, CDR2 SYDVKM. The CDR3 DNA follows: TGTGCCAGCAGTTTACTTGGAGGGATTGGAGGCTACACCTTC. It encodes CASSLLGGIGGYTF.

This clonotype has ten or more counts. The chain joins TRBV5-1 to TRBJ2-1, with D possibly matching TRBD2 (5 bases). V was shortened by 0 bases and J by 5 bases, with 9 bases between the two germline ends. The CDR3 has 14 amino acids. Per the germline V gene, CDR1 is SGHRS and CDR2 is YFSETQ. CDR3 residues: CASSLGGADNEQFF. As DNA, the CDR3 is TGCGCCAGCAGCTTGGGGGGAGCAGACAATGAGCAGTTCTTC.